The 16 T cell receptor beta chains listed next were all sequenced from one sample in a study of cytomegalovirus exposure and HLA in healthy donors. The primer mix had 60 Vbeta and 13 Jbeta primers. The protocol was immunoSEQ multiplex PCR, while the TCRdb copy is restricted to in-frame clones and leaves out a portion. The repertoire consists of fewer than 200,000 clones, with approximately 82% occurring once and the leading ten covering over 1.5%. The material sequenced was PBMCs. These receptor sequences come from a man between 40 and 49 years old in good health and CMV-seropositive.

The chain links TRBV6-5 to TRBJ1-2; possible D gene TRBD1, 6 bases. CDR1 and CDR2 from the germline V gene are MNHEY and SVGAGI. The CDR3 runs 13 residues. V was shortened by 7 bases and J by 5 bases, with 14 bases between the two germline ends. The CDR3 region has the DNA TGTGCCAGCATGGAAGGGAGGGGGTATGGCTACACCTTC. It translates to CASMEGRGYGYTF.

The V gene is TRBV7-9, the J gene TRBJ2-1; 11 bases are a match to TRBD2. Germline CDR1 is SEHNR and CDR2 is FQNEAQ (reference sequence). This CDR3 contains 14 residues. Germline trimming cut 6 bases from V and 6 bases from J; bases unmatched to any gene: 4. CDR3 in DNA: TGTGCCAGCAGAGTTACTAGCGGGAGCAATGAGCAGTTCTTC. It translates to CASRVTSGSNEQFF.

The CDR3 nucleotides are TGTGCCAGCCGGTCTCCGGACAGTCCTTACACTGAAGCTTTCTTT. Amino acids: CASRSPDSPYTEAFF. This sequence joins TRBV28 and TRBJ1-1, with D possibly being TRBD1 (6 bases). This CDR3 spans 15 amino acids. Germline CDR1 reads MDHEN; CDR2 reads SYDVKM. Trimming removed 8 bases from V and 3 bases from J, with 19 bases in between.

This sequence joins TRBV7-2 and TRBJ1-2; maybe TRBD1 (6 bases). The germline V and J ends were trimmed by 6 bases and 6 bases, with 14 bases remaining between them. The V gene's germline CDR1 is SGHTA and CDR2 FQGNSA. The CDR3 consists of 13 residues. CDR3 sequence (DNA): TGTGCCAGCAGTGGCAGGGGTGGGAATGGCTACACCTTC. Translating it yields CASSGRGGNGYTF.

J is TRBJ2-1 and V is TRBV11-2, with TRBD1 identical over 7 bases. The V gene end was trimmed by 0 bases and the J gene end by 10 bases; junction bases not matched to a gene: 3. The germline V gene encodes CDR1 SGHAT and CDR2 FQNNGV. The CDR3 loop spans 13 amino acids. The CDR3, as DNA: TGTGCCAGCAGCTTAGATGACAGGGTCGAGCAGTTCTTC. Translation gives CASSLDDRVEQFF.

J is TRBJ2-3 and V is TRBV18, with no clear D. Germline V gives CDR1 KGHSH, CDR2 LQKENI. CDR3 length equals 13 residues. With 3 bases removed from V and 0 bases from J, the gap between germline ends came to 4 bases. In DNA, the CDR3 is TGTGCCAGCTCACCGTCGAGCACAGATACGCAGTATTTT. Encoded protein: CASSPSSTDTQYF.

This clone appeared once. The V and J genes are TRBV10-3 and TRBJ1-5, with D unclear. CDR3 size: 16 residues. Trimming cost V 2 bases and J 0 bases, with 11 bases left between them. The germline V gene has CDR1 ENHRY and CDR2 SYGVKD. CDR3 DNA: TGTGCCATCAGTGAGAAGAGGGAGAGTAGCAATCAGCCCCAGCATTTT. The encoded protein is CAISEKRESSNQPQHF.

This rearrangement joins TRBV28 to TRBJ2-3, with 8 nucleotides matching TRBD2. The CDR3 is 15 residues long. CDR1 MDHEN and CDR2 SYDVKM come from the germline V gene. V shed 6 bases and J 7 bases; nucleotides not matched to a gene: 12. The CDR3 loop reads CASSPGGATMNTQYF. CDR3 nucleotides: TGTGCCAGCAGCCCGGGGGGGGCGACGATGAATACGCAGTATTTT.

The V gene is TRBV2, the J gene TRBJ1-1; weak D call: TRBD1 (5 bases). V lost 6 bases and J 0 bases, leaving 8 bases between the germline ends. The CDR3 has 13 amino acids. The germline gives CDR1 SNHLY, CDR2 FYNNEI. The CDR3 spells CASRIQVNTEAFF. The CDR3 region has the DNA TGTGCCAGCAGGATACAGGTGAACACTGAAGCTTTCTTT.

V is TRBV6-1 and J is TRBJ2-5; 7 bases fit TRBD2. Germline V gene sequence: CDR1 MNHNS, CDR2 SASEGT. The CDR3 runs to 16 residues. The V gene end was trimmed by 1 base and the J gene end by 6 bases; junction bases not matched to a gene: 11. Here the CDR3 DNA reads TGTGCCAGCAGTGAAGATTGGGGAGGGGCAGTGAAGACCCAGTACTTC. Translation gives CASSEDWGGAVKTQYF.

The genes are TRBV19 and TRBJ2-2; D is perhaps TRBD2 (5 bases). V was clipped by 7 bases and J by 5 bases, with 8 bases between them. Germline V gene sequence: CDR1 LNHDA, CDR2 SQIVND (reference sequence). The CDR3 spans 12 residues. CDR3 amino acids: CASTGLTGELFF. CDR3 in DNA: TGTGCCAGTACGGGGTTAACCGGGGAGCTGTTTTTT.

This clone was observed a few times. This chain joins TRBV4-1 and TRBJ1-2; a possible D gene is TRBD1 (6 bases). The CDR3 runs 14 residues. Trimming pared 5 bases from V and 8 bases from J, leaving 18 bases between. Germline V gene data show CDR1 as MGHRA and CDR2 as YSYEKL. The CDR3 is CASSAAVGGSGYTF. CDR3 DNA: TGCGCCAGCAGCGCCGCGGTAGGGGGATCCGGCTACACCTTC.

The chain joins TRBV19 to TRBJ1-4; no clear D. Trimming cost V 3 bases and J 0 bases, with 8 bases left between them. The CDR3 length is 15 residues. The V gene's germline CDR1 is LNHDA and CDR2 SQIVND (reference sequence). The CDR3: CASSMMAATNEKLFF. The CDR3 region has the DNA TGTGCCAGTAGTATGATGGCCGCAACTAATGAAAAACTGTTTTTT.

The chain joins TRBV25-1 to TRBJ1-4; TRBD1 agrees at 8 bases. CDR1 is MGHDK, CDR2 SYGVNS, per germline. The CDR3 extends over 15 amino acids. Trimming removed 6 bases from V and 8 bases from J; junction bases left unmatched: 11. Here the CDR3 DNA reads TGTGCCAGCAGGGAGTTGACAGGGGAAACGGAAAAACTGTTTTTT. Its translation: CASRELTGETEKLFF.

The V gene is TRBV5-1, the J gene TRBJ1-2; 7 bases line up with TRBD1. CDR1 SGHRS and CDR2 YFSETQ come from the germline V gene. The V segment lost 0 bases and the J segment 3 bases; nucleotides outside the gene matches: 8. CDR3 size: 16 residues. The CDR3 spells CASSLGQGVRDYGYTF. For the CDR3, the DNA is TGCGCCAGCAGCTTGGGACAGGGTGTAAGGGACTATGGCTACACCTTC.

The rearrangement joins TRBV4-3 to TRBJ2-1, with TRBD2 identical over 16 bases. The junction had 5 bases not matched to a gene; V was cut back by 1 base and J by 8 bases. CDR1 is LGHNA and CDR2 is YSLEER in the germline V gene. The CDR3 runs 17 residues. The CDR3 sequence: CASSQVGTSGRDHEQFF. The CDR3 DNA sequence: TGCGCCAGCAGCCAAGTCGGGACTAGCGGGAGGGATCATGAGCAGTTCTTC.